Given below is one T cell receptor (beta chain) in context. Antigen specificity is unknown. The germline V gene encodes CDR1 MNHEY and CDR2 SVGAGI. This CDR3 is built from 14 residues. V lost 0 bases, J lost 11 bases, and 15 bases lay in between. This table comes from immunoSEQ multiplex PCR, and its TCRdb copy is limited to in-frame clones, with some not included. The sample has roughly 100,000 clones; over 85% are singletons. This entry comes from a study of T cell responses to AZD1222 COVID-19 vaccine. Study as a whole: Researchers grouped second doses given at about 4 or about 12 weeks into one pool.

Regarding the study as a whole: Mostly white British, mostly female donors; authors suggested clonal diversity may be underestimated.

The sequences come from peripheral blood, collected on day 0 of AZD1222 vaccination. This chain links TRBV6-5 with TRBJ2-3, with D perhaps assigned TRBD1 or TRBD2 (5 bases each). This TCR was recovered from an adult in good health. CDR3 amino acids: CASSYSWGKDEQYF. The CDR3 DNA sequence: TGTGCCAGCAGTTACTCATGGGGGAAGGACGAGCAGTATTTT.